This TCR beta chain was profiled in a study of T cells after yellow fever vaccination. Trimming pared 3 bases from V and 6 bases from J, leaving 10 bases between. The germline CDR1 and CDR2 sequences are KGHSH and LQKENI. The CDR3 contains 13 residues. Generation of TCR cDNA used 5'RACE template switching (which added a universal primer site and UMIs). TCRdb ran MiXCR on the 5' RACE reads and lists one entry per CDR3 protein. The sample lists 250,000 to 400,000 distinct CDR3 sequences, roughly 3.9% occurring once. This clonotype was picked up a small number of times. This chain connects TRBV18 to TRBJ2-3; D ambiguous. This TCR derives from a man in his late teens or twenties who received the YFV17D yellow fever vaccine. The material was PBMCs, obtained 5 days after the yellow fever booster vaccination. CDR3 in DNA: TGTGCCAGCTCACCTGACCGCCAGGATACGCAGTATTTT. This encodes CASSPDRQDTQYF.